This T cell receptor beta chain emerged from a study of T cells after yellow fever vaccination. Germline V gives CDR1 SGHNT, CDR2 YYREEE (reference sequence). Germline trimming cut 4 bases from V and 7 bases from J; bases unmatched to any gene: 4. This CDR3 spans 14 amino acids. Via MiXCR, TCRdb re-called the 5' RACE reads, giving one row per CDR3 protein. The sample comprises 130,000 or so distinct CDR3 sequences, over 12% of which are singletons, and roughly 44% rests with the top ten. V and J are TRBV5-4 and TRBJ1-4; 10 bases align to TRBD1. The sequencing here drew on CD8+ T cells sorted from PBMCs, taken 5 days after the yellow fever booster vaccination. The TCR was taken from a man aged 18 to 29 who received the YFV17D yellow fever vaccine. This CDR3 is CASSRQGATEKLFF. CDR3 in DNA: TGTGCCAGCAGCAGACAGGGGGCGACTGAAAAACTGTTTTTT.